Sequencing of this T cell receptor beta chain was carried out in a study of blood T cell repertoires in COVID-19. About the study: Spain, Italy and the United States supplied samples that represented acute and convalescent COVID-19. Sample material is recorded as cDNA or gDNA derived from T cells, B-cell-depleted T cells, or PBMCs.

Methods used by the authors: Amplification of reference gene primers provided the estimated nucleated cell counts. Only in-frame clones appear in the TCRdb table, and some are missing; sequencing was by immunoSEQ multiplex PCR. V and J calls and clone size are given by that table; D and trimming were obtained from the DNA. In the table there are roughly 87,000 clones, about 82% of which are singletons. The V segment lost 2 bases and the J segment 8 bases; nucleotides outside the gene matches: 8. Per the germline V gene, CDR1 is MNHNS and CDR2 is SASEGT. The CDR3 contains 17 residues. Sequenced sample: peripheral blood. The clonotype originates from a man in his fifties with active COVID-19. The chain recombines TRBV6-1 with TRBJ2-1; 14 bases are a match to TRBD2. CDR3 DNA sequence: TGTGCCAGCAGTGAACAGGGGGGACTAGCGGGAGAGGATGAGCAGTTCTTC. Translating it yields CASSEQGGLAGEDEQFF.